This T cell receptor beta chain was profiled in a study of shared clonotypes between healthy human individuals. Study-level results: Shared clonotypes: 4.5% to 5% naive CD4, 3.5% to 4% naive CD8, about 2.5% memory CD4, about 0.41% memory CD8. Naive subsets generally had larger estimated richness than memory subsets.

This clone occurred a few times. What it binds is not known. The CDR3 runs to 15 residues. Germline CDR1 MNHNY, CDR2 SVGAGI (reference sequence). V was clipped by 6 bases and J by 1 base; unmatched bases: 8. The healthy adult donors were HIV-negative and reported no recent acute infections or vaccinations. Study processing details: ImmunoSEQ supplied junction-only sequences lacking quality scores, so filtering was different. Repertoires were generated with immunoSEQ multiplex PCR, while TCRdb's copy carries only in-frame clones and drops some. That table supplies the V and J calls and clone size; D and trimming were determined from the DNA. Among roughly 1 million clones, about 80% were seen once, and the ten largest hold roughly 1.4%.

The sequencing sample was made of memory CD4+ T cells sorted from blood. Specified subset: CD45RA-negative fraction. J is TRBJ1-1 and V is TRBV6-6; 7 bases map to TRBD1. The sequence came from a young man in good health. CDR3 region: CASRIQGHPNTEAFF. CDR3 DNA sequence: TGTGCCAGCAGGATACAGGGGCACCCGAACACTGAAGCTTTCTTT.